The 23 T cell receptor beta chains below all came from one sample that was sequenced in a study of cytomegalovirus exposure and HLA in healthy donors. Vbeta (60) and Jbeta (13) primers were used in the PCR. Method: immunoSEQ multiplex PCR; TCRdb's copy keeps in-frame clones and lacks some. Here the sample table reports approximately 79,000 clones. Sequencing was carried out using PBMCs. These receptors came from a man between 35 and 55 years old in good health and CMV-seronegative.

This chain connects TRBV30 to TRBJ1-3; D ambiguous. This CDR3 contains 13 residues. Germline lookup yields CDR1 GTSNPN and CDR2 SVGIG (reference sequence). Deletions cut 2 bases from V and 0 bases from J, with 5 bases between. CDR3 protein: CAWSFISGNTIYF. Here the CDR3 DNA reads TGTGCCTGGAGTTTCATCTCTGGAAACACCATATATTTT.

The CDR3 sequence: CASNTGQGARETQYF. CDR3 sequence (DNA): TGTGCCAGTAACACGGGACAGGGGGCTAGAGAGACCCAGTACTTC. The chain joins TRBV19 to TRBJ2-5; 12 bases fit TRBD1. Germline trimming cut 7 bases from V and 4 bases from J; bases unmatched to any gene: 7. CDR3 length: 15 residues. Germline V gives CDR1 LNHDA, CDR2 SQIVND (reference sequence).

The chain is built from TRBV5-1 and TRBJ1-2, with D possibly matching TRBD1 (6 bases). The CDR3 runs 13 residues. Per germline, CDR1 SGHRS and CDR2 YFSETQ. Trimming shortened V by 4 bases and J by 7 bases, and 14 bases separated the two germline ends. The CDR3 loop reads CASSLDTGSGYTF. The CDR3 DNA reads TGCGCCAGCAGCCTGGATACAGGGAGTGGCTACACCTTC.

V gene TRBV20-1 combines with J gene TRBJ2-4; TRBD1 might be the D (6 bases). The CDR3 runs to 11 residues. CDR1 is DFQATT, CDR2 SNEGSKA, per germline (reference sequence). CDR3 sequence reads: CSLDRENIQYF. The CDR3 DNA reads TGCAGCCTGGACAGAGAAAACATTCAGTACTTC.

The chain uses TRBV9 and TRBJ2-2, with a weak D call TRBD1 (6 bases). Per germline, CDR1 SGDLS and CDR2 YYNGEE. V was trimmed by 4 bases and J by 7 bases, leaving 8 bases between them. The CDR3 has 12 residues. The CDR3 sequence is CASSRGHGELFF. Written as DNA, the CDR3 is TGTGCCAGCAGCAGGGGACACGGGGAGCTGTTTTTT.

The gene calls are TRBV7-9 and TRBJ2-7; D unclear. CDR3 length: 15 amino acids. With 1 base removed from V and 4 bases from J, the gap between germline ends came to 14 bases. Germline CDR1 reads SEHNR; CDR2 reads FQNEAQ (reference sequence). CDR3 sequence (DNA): TGTGCCAGCAGCTTAGGCGAACCGGGTACGTACGAGCAGTACTTC. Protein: CASSLGEPGTYEQYF.

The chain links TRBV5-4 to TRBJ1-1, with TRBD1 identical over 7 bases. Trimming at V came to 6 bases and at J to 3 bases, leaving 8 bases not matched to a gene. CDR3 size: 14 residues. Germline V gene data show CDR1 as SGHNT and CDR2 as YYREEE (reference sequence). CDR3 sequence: CASTSGGGDTEAFF. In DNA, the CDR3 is TGTGCCAGCACCTCAGGGGGTGGGGACACTGAAGCTTTCTTT.

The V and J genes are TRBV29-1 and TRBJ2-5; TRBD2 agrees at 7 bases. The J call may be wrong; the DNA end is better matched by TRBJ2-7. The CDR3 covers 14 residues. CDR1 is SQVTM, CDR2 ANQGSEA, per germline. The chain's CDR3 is CSVRLYGGGYEQYF. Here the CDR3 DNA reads TGCAGCGTTCGTTTATATGGCGGGGGCTACGAGCAGTACTTC.

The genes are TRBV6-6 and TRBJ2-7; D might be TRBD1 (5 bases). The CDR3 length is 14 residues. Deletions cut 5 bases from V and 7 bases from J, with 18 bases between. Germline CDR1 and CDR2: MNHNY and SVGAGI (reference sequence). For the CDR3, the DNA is TGTGCCAGCAGTGCTCAGGGAACAAGTCGGGAGCAGTACTTC. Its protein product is CASSAQGTSREQYF.

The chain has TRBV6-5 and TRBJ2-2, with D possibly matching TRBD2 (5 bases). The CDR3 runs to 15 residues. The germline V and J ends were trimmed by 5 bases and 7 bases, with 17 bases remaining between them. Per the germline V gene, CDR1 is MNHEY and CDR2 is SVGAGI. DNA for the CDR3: TGTGCCAGCAGTATCCGGGAAAACCCCGGCGGGGAGCTGTTTTTT. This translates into CASSIRENPGGELFF.

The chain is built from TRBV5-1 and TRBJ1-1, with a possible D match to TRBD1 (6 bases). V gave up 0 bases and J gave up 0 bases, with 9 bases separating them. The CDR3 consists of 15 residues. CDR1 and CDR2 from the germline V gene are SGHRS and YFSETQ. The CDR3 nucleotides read TGCGCCAGCAGCTTGGGGGACACCATGAACACTGAAGCTTTCTTT. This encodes CASSLGDTMNTEAFF.

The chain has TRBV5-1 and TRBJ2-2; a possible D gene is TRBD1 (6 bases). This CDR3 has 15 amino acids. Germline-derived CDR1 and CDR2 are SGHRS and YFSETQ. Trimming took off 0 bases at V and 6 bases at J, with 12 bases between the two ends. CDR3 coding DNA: TGCGCCAGCAGCTTGGAACTGGGGGCGGCCGGGGAGCTGTTTTTT. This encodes CASSLELGAAGELFF.

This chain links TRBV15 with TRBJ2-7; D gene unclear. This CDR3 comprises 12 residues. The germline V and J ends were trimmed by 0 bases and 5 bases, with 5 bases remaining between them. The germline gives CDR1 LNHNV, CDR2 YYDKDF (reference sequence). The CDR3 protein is CATSRDRDEQYF. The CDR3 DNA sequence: TGTGCCACCAGCAGAGATAGAGACGAGCAGTACTTC.

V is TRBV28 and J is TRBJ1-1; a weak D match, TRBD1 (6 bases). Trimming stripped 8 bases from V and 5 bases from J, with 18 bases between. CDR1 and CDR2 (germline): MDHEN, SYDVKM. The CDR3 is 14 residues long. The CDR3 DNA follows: TGTGCCAGCCAACCAAGACAGGTTCTGACTGAAGCTTTCTTT. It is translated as CASQPRQVLTEAFF.

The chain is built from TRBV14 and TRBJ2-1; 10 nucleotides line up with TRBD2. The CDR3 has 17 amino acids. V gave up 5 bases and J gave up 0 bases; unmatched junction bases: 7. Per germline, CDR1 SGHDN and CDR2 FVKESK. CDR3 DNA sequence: TGTGCCAGCAGCGAAAGCGGGGGGGTATTCTCCTACAATGAGCAGTTCTTC. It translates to CASSESGGVFSYNEQFF.

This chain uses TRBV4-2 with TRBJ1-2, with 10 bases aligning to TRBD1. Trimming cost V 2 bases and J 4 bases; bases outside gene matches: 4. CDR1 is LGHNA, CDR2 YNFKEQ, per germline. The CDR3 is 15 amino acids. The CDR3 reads CASSQPRTGGYGYTF. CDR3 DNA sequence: TGTGCCAGCAGCCAACCTAGGACAGGGGGCTATGGCTACACCTTC.

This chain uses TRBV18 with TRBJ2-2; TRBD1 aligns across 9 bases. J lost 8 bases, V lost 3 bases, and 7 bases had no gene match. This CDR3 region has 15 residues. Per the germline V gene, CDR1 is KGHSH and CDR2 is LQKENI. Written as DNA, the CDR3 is TGTGCCAGCTCACCCCGGACAGGGGACTTAGGGGAGCTGTTTTTT. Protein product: CASSPRTGDLGELFF.

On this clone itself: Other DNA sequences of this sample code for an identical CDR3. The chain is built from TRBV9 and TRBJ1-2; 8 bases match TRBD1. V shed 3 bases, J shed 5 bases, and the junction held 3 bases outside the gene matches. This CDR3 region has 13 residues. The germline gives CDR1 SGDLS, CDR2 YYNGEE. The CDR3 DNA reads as TGTGCCAGCAGCGCAGGGACAGGTTATGGCTACACCTTC. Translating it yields CASSAGTGYGYTF. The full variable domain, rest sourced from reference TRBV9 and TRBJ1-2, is DSGVTQTPKHLITATGQRVTLRCSPRSGDLSVYWYQQSLDQGLQFLIQYYNGEERAKGNILERFSAQQFPDLHSELNLSSLELGDSALYFCASSAGTGYGYTFGSGTRLTVV.

The CDR3 DNA sequence: TGTGCCTGGAGGACAGGGTATTCTGGAAACACCATATATTTT. Residues: CAWRTGYSGNTIYF. This chain joins TRBV30 and TRBJ1-3; 7 positions match TRBD1. CDR3 length: 14 residues. Unmatched junction bases numbered 3, after V lost 3 bases and J lost 1 base. Germline values: CDR1 GTSNPN, CDR2 SVGIG (reference sequence).

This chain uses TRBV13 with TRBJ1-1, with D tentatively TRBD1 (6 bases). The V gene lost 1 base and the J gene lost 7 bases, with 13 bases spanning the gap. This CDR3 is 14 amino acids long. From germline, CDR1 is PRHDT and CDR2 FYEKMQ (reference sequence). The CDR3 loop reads CASSLEGESVEAFF. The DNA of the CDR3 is TGTGCCAGCAGCTTAGAGGGGGAGTCAGTTGAAGCTTTCTTT.

The CDR3 DNA reads TGTGCCAGCAGCTTACCAGGGTTTTTTCAGCCCCAGCATTTT. As protein: CASSLPGFFQPQHF. This rearrangement joins TRBV7-6 to TRBJ1-5, with D perhaps TRBD1 (5 bases). CDR1 is SGHVS, CDR2 FNYEAQ, per germline. This CDR3 has 14 amino acids. Trimming shortened V by 2 bases and J by 6 bases, and 11 bases separated the two germline ends.

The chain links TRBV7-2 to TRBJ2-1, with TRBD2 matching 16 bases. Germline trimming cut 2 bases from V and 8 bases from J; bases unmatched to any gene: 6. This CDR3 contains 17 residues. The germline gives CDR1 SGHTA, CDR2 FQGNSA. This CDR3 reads CASSLWGLAGGRDEQFF. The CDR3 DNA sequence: TGTGCCAGCAGCTTATGGGGACTAGCGGGGGGGCGGGATGAGCAGTTCTTC.

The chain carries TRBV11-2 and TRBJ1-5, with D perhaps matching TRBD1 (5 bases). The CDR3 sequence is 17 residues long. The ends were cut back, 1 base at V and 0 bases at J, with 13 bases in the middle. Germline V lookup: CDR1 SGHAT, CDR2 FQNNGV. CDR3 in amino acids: CASSLVMGLYSNQPQHF. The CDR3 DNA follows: TGTGCCAGCAGCTTAGTCATGGGGCTATATAGCAATCAGCCCCAGCATTTT.